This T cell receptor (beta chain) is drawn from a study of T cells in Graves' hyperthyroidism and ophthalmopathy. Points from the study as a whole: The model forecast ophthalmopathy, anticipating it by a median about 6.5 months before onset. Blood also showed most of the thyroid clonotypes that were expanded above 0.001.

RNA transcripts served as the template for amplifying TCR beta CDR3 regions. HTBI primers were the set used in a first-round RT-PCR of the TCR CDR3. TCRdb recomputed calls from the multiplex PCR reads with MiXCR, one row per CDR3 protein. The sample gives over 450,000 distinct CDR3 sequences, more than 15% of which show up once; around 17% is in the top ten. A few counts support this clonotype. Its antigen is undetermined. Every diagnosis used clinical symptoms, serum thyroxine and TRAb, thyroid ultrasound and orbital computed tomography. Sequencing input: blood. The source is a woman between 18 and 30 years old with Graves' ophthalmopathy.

The CDR3, as DNA: TGCAGCGTTGGGGTCTTTTCACAGGCCGGGGAGCTGTTTTTT. It translates to CSVGVFSQAGELFF. The chain uses TRBV29-1 and TRBJ2-2, with D possibly matching TRBD1 (5 bases). V was pared by 4 bases and J by 6 bases, with 15 bases between. The CDR3 covers 14 residues. In germline, CDR1 is SQVTM, CDR2 ANQGSEA.